This T cell receptor beta chain was captured in a study of T-cell memory formation after mild COVID-19. General study results and limits: SARS-CoV-2 specificity was not confirmed for second-wave clones peaking on day 37. Certain responding clones were present in pre-infection memory, suggesting participation of cross-reactive memory.

The CDR3 extends over 16 amino acids. The V gene lost 0 bases and the J gene lost 3 bases, with 15 bases spanning the gap. CDR1 MGHRA and CDR2 YSYEKL come from the germline V gene. As regards this clonotype: The antigen remains undetermined.

TCRdb re-analysed the 5' RACE reads in MiXCR, keeping a single row per CDR3 protein. Among around 300,000 distinct CDR3 sequences, roughly 13% were seen once, and the ten largest hold 22%. The origin of this receptor is a man younger than 35 who had mild COVID-19 (a few samples of this study predate the infection). Cell type and time point are not known. Sequences were obtained from PBMCs or a T cell subset sorted from them (not recorded which). The V gene is TRBV4-1, the J gene TRBJ2-7, with a tentative D call TRBD1 (5 bases). CDR3 coding DNA: TGCGCCAGCAGCCAAGAAGGGCAGGGATATTACTACGAGCAGTACTTC. It is translated as CASSQEGQGYYYEQYF.